The rows below give T cell receptor beta chains drawn from one sample of a study of tumor-infiltrating lymphocytes in primary liver carcinoma. TCRdb re-analysed the multiplex PCR reads in MiXCR, keeping a single row per CDR3 protein. This sample has around 35,000 distinct CDR3 sequences, with roughly 73% found just once. The source material was tumor-adjacent normal liver tissue. Receptors were obtained from a man between 35 and 55 years old with primary liver carcinoma and hepatitis B virus infection. CDR3s include the opening cysteine and the closing phenylalanine or tryptophan. A D gene is named only where the DNA matches it firmly. Clone size is shown for a subset of rows, as once, few, many or a class of expanded clone.

TRBD1	TRBV29-1	-	TRBJ2-7	TGCAGCGCCACGACATCTGGGACAGGCACCCCCCACGAGCAGTACTTC	CSATTSGTGTPHEQYF
-	TRBV6-5	-	TRBJ2-3	TGTGCCAGCAGTACCGGGACGCCGGGGCAGGGGGGAGATACGCAGTATTTT	CASSTGTPGQGGDTQYF
-	TRBV11-3	few	TRBJ1-5	TGTGCCAGCAGCGACCGACAGCGGGGGGCCAATCAGCCCCAGCATTTT	CASSDRQRGANQPQHF
TRBD2	TRBV5-1	-	TRBJ2-5	TGCGCCAGCAGCTCAGGTAGCGGGGATCAAGAGACCCAGTACTTC	CASSSGSGDQETQYF
TRBD2	TRBV6-2/TRBV6-3	-	TRBJ2-1	TGTGCCAGCAGTTACCGGACTAGCGGGGAGACGCAGTTCTTC	CASSYRTSGETQFF
TRBD2	TRBV12-3/TRBV12-4	-	TRBJ2-7	TGTACCAGCAGTCCAGCGGGAGTAAGGAATGAGCAGTACTTC	CTSSPAGVRNEQYF
-	TRBV4-2	-	TRBJ2-7	TGTGCCAGCAGCCAAGTCGGGGGCGTGAACGAGCAGTACTTC	CASSQVGGVNEQYF
-	TRBV6-6	-	TRBJ2-7	TGTGCCAACAGCCCCGGAGCGTGCGAGCAGTACTTC	CANSPGACEQYF
-	TRBV12-3/TRBV12-4	-	TRBJ1-5	TGTGCCAGCTGTTTGGGGTCAGCTTTTTTGCCTCAGCATTTT	CASCLGSAFLPQHF
-	TRBV19	-	TRBJ1-1	TGTGCCAGTAGTCTGGCCGGCGGGGAGGGGAACACTGAAGCTTTCTTT	CASSLAGGEGNTEAFF
-	TRBV14	-	TRBJ2-3	TGTGCCAGCGGTCGAGGATACACAGATATGCAGTATTTT	CASGRGYTDMQYF
-	TRBV4-2	-	TRBJ2-7	TGTCCCAGCAACCAAGATCGGAACGAGCAATACTTC	CPSNQDRNEQYF
-	TRBV6-6	-	TRBJ2-1	TGTGCCAGTTACTCTGAAGAGACGGGAGATGAGCAGTTCTTC	CASYSEETGDEQFF
TRBD2	TRBV6-2/TRBV6-3	-	TRBJ2-3	TGTGACAGTTCCACTGGGACTAGAACCCCGCAGTATTTT	CDSSTGTRTPQYF
TRBD1	TRBV4-1	-	TRBJ2-7	TGCACCAGCAGCCAAGAGGACAGGAGTTACAAGCAGTACTTC	CTSSQEDRSYKQYF
-	TRBV5-1	-	TRBJ1-1	TGCGCCAGCAGCTTGGAAGGCAGGGTAGGAACTGAAGCTTTCTTT	CASSLEGRVGTEAFF
TRBD2	TRBV29-1	-	TRBJ2-1	TGCAGTGTTGGTAGCGGGAGGGCACCCTACAATGAGCAGTTCTTC	CSVGSGRAPYNEQFF
-	TRBV15	many	TRBJ1-1	TGTGCCACCAGCGAACCGGGTCTGAACACTGAAGCTTTCTTT	CATSEPGLNTEAFF
-	TRBV12-3/TRBV12-4	-	TRBJ2-4	TGTGCCAGTACGGAGGGAGCAACCCGGAACATTCGGTACTTC	CASTEGATRNIRYF
TRBD2	TRBV7-9	-	TRBJ2-7	TGTGCCAGCAGCTTTCTTGAACTAGCGGGGAAGAATATTGTCAGTGGCGAGCAGTACTTC	CASSFLELAGKNIVSGEQYF
-	TRBV11-2	-	TRBJ2-1	TGTGCCGGCAGCTTAACTATGAGCTGGGGTTACAATGAGCAGTTCTTC	CAGSLTMSWGYNEQFF
-	TRBV11-2	-	TRBJ2-5	TGTGCCAGCAACTTAAGACTAGTGGGTGACTCGAGCGAGACACAGTACTTC	CASNLRLVGDSSETQYF
TRBD2	TRBV14	-	TRBJ2-1	TGTGCCAGTAGTTCAGTAGCGGGATGGGTAAACAATGAGCAGTTCTTC	CASSSVAGWVNNEQFF
-	TRBV2	many	TRBJ1-4	TGTGCCAGCAGTGTTTCCAGGGGTGGTGAAAAACTGTTTTTT	CASSVSRGGEKLFF
-	TRBV12-3/TRBV12-4	-	TRBJ2-1	TGTGCTAGCAGCCTCGGACAGAACAATGAGCAGCTCTTC	CASSLGQNNEQLF
-	TRBV6-5	-	TRBJ1-1	TGTGCCAGGAGTTACCAGCCGGGGCCATACACTGAAGCTCTCTTT	CARSYQPGPYTEALF
-	TRBV14	many	TRBJ1-2	TGTGCCAGCAGCCGAGACAGGAACTATGGCTACACCTTC	CASSRDRNYGYTF
-	TRBV28	-	TRBJ2-5	TGTGCCAGCAATTTTAGAGGGGGAGAGACCCAGTACTTC	CASNFRGGETQYF
-	TRBV28	-	TRBJ2-7	TGTGCCAGCAAACCGGACGGGACCTACGAGCAGCACTTC	CASKPDGTYEQHF
-	TRBV7-9	once	TRBJ2-7	TGTGCCAGCATCTGGGAGGAGGGGAAACCCCAAGGCGAGCAGTACTTC	CASIWEEGKPQGEQYF
-	TRBV7-8	-	TRBJ2-1	TGTACCAGCATCCCAGCCGGCCGCGGGAATGAGCAGTTCTTC	CTSIPAGRGNEQFF
TRBD2	TRBV11-2	-	TRBJ2-4	TGTGCCAGCAGCTTAGATACTAGCGGGATTGCCAAAAACATTCACTATTTC	CASSLDTSGIAKNIHYF
-	TRBV5-1	many	TRBJ2-5	TGCGCCAGCAGCCTTAGCGGATCAGGGCAAGAGACCCAGTACTTC	CASSLSGSGQETQYF
-	TRBV11-3	-	TRBJ1-1	TGTGCCAGCAGCTTAGATCACACTGAAGCTTTCTTT	CASSLDHTEAFF
TRBD2	TRBV30	many	TRBJ2-1	TGTGCCTGGAGTGTACTCCGGGCTAGCGGGGCCGGGCACAATGAGCAGTTCTTC	CAWSVLRASGAGHNEQFF
TRBD2	TRBV11-2	-	TRBJ2-3	TGTGCCAGCAGCTTAGGGCTACTAGCGGGAGATACGCAGTATTTT	CASSLGLLAGDTQYF
-	TRBV5-6	-	TRBJ1-4	TGTGCCAGCAGCTCGTCCGGGGGCAGGATTAATGAAAAGCTGTTTTTT	CASSSSGGRINEKLFF
-	TRBV4-1	once	TRBJ2-5	TGCACCAGCAGCCGCGGACTGCAAGATACCCAGTACTTC	CTSSRGLQDTQYF
-	TRBV11-1	-	TRBJ1-2	TGTGCCAGCAGCTTGACATGTGTATCCTATGGCTACACCTTC	CASSLTCVSYGYTF
-	TRBV28	-	TRBJ1-5	TGTGCCAGCAGTTCCATGTGTCAGCCCCAGCATTTT	CASSSMCQPQHF
TRBD2	TRBV7-2	-	TRBJ2-3	TGTGCCAGCACCACGGGAGGGAGTTTGACAGATACGCAGTATTTT	CASTTGGSLTDTQYF
-	TRBV6-5	-	TRBJ2-5	TGTGCCAGCAGTTACATTAACCAAGAGAGCCAGTACTTC	CASSYINQESQYF
TRBD1	TRBV7-3	few	TRBJ2-2	TGTGCCAGCAGCTCTCCCGACAGGGAGAGCACCGGGGAGCTGTTTTTT	CASSSPDRESTGELFF
TRBD2	TRBV4-3	medium-sized	TRBJ2-1	TGCGCCAGCAGCCAAGACCTAGCGGGAGGGCCGTACAATGAGCAGTTCTTC	CASSQDLAGGPYNEQFF
-	TRBV6-4	-	TRBJ2-2	TGTGCCAGCAGTGACTCACTGGACACCGGGGAGCTGTTTTTT	CASSDSLDTGELFF
-	TRBV12-3/TRBV12-4	few	TRBJ2-1	TGTGCCGGCAGCCTCGGACAGAACAATGGGCAGTTCTTC	CAGSLGQNNGQFF
-	TRBV5-1	-	TRBJ1-1	TGCGCCAGCGCGCATGGGCCCGCGCTCATGAACACTGAAGCTTTCTTT	CASAHGPALMNTEAFF
TRBD1	TRBV6-2/TRBV6-3	many	TRBJ2-7	TGTGCCAGCAGTTACGGGACAGGGTTCGAGCAGTACTTC	CASSYGTGFEQYF
-	TRBV30	-	TRBJ1-4	TGTGCCAGGACACCCGCGGATGATAATGAAAAACTGTTTTTT	CARTPADDNEKLFF
-	TRBV6-6	medium-sized	TRBJ2-6	TGTGCCAGCAGTACACAAGGTTTTCCCTCTGGGGCCAACGTCCTGACTTTC	CASSTQGFPSGANVLTF
-	TRBV11-1	once	TRBJ2-1	TGTGCTAGCAGCCTCCGGGTGGCTGATTCCTACAATGAGCAGTTCTTC	CASSLRVADSYNEQFF
TRBD2	TRBV7-8	-	TRBJ2-1	TGTGCCAGCAGCCAGACTACCGGGAGGGTCGATGAGCAGTTCTTC	CASSQTTGRVDEQFF
TRBD2	TRBV24-1	many	TRBJ2-7	TGTGCCACCAGTGACTCAACTAGCGGGAGCTACGAGCAGTACTTC	CATSDSTSGSYEQYF
-	TRBV10-2	-	TRBJ1-1	TGCGCCGGTAGTGAAGTAGAAAACACTGGAGCTTTCTTT	CAGSEVENTGAFF
-	TRBV5-1	many	TRBJ1-3	TGCGCCAGCAGCCCCGGGACCCCGGACCTCGGAAACACCATATATTTT	CASSPGTPDLGNTIYF
TRBD2	TRBV10-2	-	TRBJ2-1	TGCGCCAGTTGTGAGGTACTAGCGGGAGATCTTGAGCAGTTCTTC	CASCEVLAGDLEQFF
TRBD2	TRBV6-5	-	TRBJ2-3	TGTGACGGCAACACAGGACTAGCGGGAACAGATACGCACTATTTT	CDGNTGLAGTDTHYF
-	TRBV19	-	TRBJ1-1	TGTGCCAGTAGTAAAGGGATCGCTGAAGCTTTCTTT	CASSKGIAEAFF
-	TRBV28	-	TRBJ2-7	TGTGCCAGCAGCCCTCGACAGGTGTACTACGAGCAGTACTTC	CASSPRQVYYEQYF
TRBD2	TRBV11-2	-	TRBJ2-3	TGTGCCATCACAGACCAGGTTTCTAGCGGGAGCTCAGATACCCAGTATTTT	CAITDQVSSGSSDTQYF